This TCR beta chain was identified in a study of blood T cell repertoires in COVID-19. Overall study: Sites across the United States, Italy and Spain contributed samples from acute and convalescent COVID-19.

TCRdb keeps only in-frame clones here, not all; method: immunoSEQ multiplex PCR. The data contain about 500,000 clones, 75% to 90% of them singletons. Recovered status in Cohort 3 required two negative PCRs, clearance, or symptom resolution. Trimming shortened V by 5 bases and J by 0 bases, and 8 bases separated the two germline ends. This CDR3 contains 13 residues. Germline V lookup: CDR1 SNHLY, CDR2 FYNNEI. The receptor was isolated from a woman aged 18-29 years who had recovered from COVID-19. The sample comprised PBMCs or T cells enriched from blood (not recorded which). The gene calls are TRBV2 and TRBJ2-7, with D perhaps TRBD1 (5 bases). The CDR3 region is CASSPDSSYEQYF. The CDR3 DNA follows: TGTGCCAGCAGTCCAGACAGCTCCTACGAGCAGTACTTC.